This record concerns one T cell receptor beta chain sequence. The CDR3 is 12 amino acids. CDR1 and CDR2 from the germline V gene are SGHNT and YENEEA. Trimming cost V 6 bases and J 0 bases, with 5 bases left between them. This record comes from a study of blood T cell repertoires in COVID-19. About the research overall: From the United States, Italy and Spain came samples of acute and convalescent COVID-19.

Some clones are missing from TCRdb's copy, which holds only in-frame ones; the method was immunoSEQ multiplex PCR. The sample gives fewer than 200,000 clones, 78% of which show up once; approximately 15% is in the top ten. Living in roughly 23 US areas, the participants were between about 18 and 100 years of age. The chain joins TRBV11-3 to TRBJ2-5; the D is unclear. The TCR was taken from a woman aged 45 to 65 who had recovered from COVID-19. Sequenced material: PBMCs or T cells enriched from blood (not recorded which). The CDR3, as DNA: TGTGCCAGCAGTCCAGACCAAGAGACCCAGTACTTC. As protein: CASSPDQETQYF.